These 8 T cell receptor beta chains originate from one sample sequenced in a study of T cell changes during pregnancy in multiple sclerosis. Assay used: immunoSEQ multiplex PCR; TCRdb lists only in-frame clones, some missing. Here the sample spans more than 65,000 clones, under 90% being singletons. The sequencing here drew on peripheral blood, taken after pregnancy. The source is a female donor in good health, enrolled as a control in a pregnancy study.

The J gene is TRBJ2-7, the V gene TRBV29-1; 7 nucleotides match TRBD1. Germline loops: CDR1 SQVTM, CDR2 ANQGSEA. The CDR3 contains 13 residues. The trim removed 6 bases at V and 0 bases at J, leaving 5 bases unmatched. CDR3 region: CSVGQALSYEQYF. In DNA, the CDR3 is TGCAGCGTCGGACAGGCCCTCTCCTACGAGCAGTACTTC.

This clone was observed a single time. V and J are TRBV29-1 and TRBJ2-3; a weak D match, TRBD2 (6 bases). Germline values: CDR1 SQVTM, CDR2 ANQGSEA. V was shortened by 4 bases and J by 6 bases, with 11 bases between the two germline ends. This CDR3 region has 12 residues. The CDR3 DNA reads TGCAGCGTTGGACTAGTCAGGGATACGCAGTATTTT. It encodes CSVGLVRDTQYF.

The chain's CDR3 is CARSLGFGGGPGKTQYF. The CDR3 DNA follows: TGTGCCAGAAGCTTGGGGTTTGGGGGAGGGCCCGGGAAGACCCAGTACTTC. This rearrangement joins TRBV5-3 to TRBJ2-5; TRBD2 matches 7 bases. TRBV5-3 belongs to the ORF category, with a function that is uncertain. The CDR3 loop spans 17 amino acids. V was clipped by 0 bases and J by 6 bases; unmatched bases: 14.

The chain joins TRBV2 to TRBJ1-1; 11 bases are shared with TRBD1. Trimming cost V 7 bases and J 4 bases; bases outside gene matches: 5. CDR3 size: 14 residues. Germline CDR1 is SNHLY and CDR2 is FYNNEI. Here the CDR3 reads CASTGQGATTEAFF. The CDR3 DNA follows: TGTGCCAGCACCGGACAGGGGGCGACCACTGAAGCTTTCTTT.

The chain employs TRBV7-2 and TRBJ2-5, with 7 bases lining up with TRBD2. Germline values: CDR1 SGHTA, CDR2 FQGNSA. The length of the CDR3 is 12 residues. Trimming at V came to 4 bases and at J to 5 bases, leaving 1 base not matched to a gene. CDR3 residues: CASSSGGETQYF. Written as DNA, the CDR3 is TGTGCCAGCAGCTCCGGGGGGGAGACCCAGTACTTC.

The genes are TRBV4-3 and TRBJ2-3; the match to TRBD2 covers 8 bases. V was pared by 0 bases and J by 2 bases, with 10 bases of the junction left unmatched. Germline V gives CDR1 LGHNA, CDR2 YSLEER. The CDR3 covers 18 residues. The CDR3 bases are TGCGCCAGCAGCCAAGAGGAGACTGCGGGGGGTTACACAGATACGCAGTATTTT. Amino acids: CASSQEETAGGYTDTQYF.

V and J are TRBV6-1 and TRBJ2-1; 7 positions match TRBD2. Looked up from germline, CDR1 is MNHNS and CDR2 is SASEGT. This CDR3 spans 16 amino acids. J lost 0 bases, V lost 6 bases, and 8 bases had no gene match. CDR3 nucleotide sequence: TGTGCCAGCAGCGAAAGGCGGGGGAGCTCCTACAATGAGCAGTTCTTC. Its translation: CASSERRGSSYNEQFF.

V and J are TRBV15 and TRBJ1-6, with 11 bases fitting TRBD1. This CDR3 is 15 amino acids long. Looked up from germline, CDR1 is LNHNV and CDR2 is YYDKDF (reference sequence). Losses at the gene ends were 7 bases for V and 9 bases for J; bases not matched to a gene: 8. CDR3 sequence (DNA): TGTGCCACCACCCCCCGGGACAGGGGGAGTTCACCCCTCCACTTT. Translation: CATTPRDRGSSPLHF.